The TCR beta chain under discussion was sequenced for a study of PD-1 blockade in classical Hodgkin lymphoma. Measured with immunoSEQ multiplex PCR; TCRdb has only the in-frame clones, and not every one. The table shows approximately 46,000 clones, with around 66% occurring only once. Of note for this clone: The antigen remains unidentified. Germline and junction disagree at one end, which may indicate a read error.

Brentuximab vedotin exposure varied, and every patient relapsed after autologous stem cell transplantation. CDR3 length equals 16 residues. The germline V gene has CDR1 LGHNA and CDR2 YNFKEQ. Study-wide results and limits: Why repertoires differed is undefined; disease activity or prior therapy possibly contributed. According to reports, newly diagnosed patients had lower baseline TCR diversity than healthy donors, and relapsed/refractory patients had lower baseline TCR diversity still.

The sequences come from peripheral blood mononuclear cells (PBMCs), collected at baseline. V gene TRBV4-2 combines with J gene TRBJ1-2; no clear D gene. This clonotype originated in a human donor with classical Hodgkin lymphoma. CDR3 in amino acids: CTSSQGSDQFNYGYTF. In DNA, the CDR3 is TGTACCAGCAGCCAAGGCTCAGACCAGTTTAACTATGGCTACACCTTC.